The entry that follows covers one TCR beta chain sequence. What it binds is not known. Using immunoSEQ multiplex PCR, the repertoire was profiled, and TCRdb retains in-frame clones only, with some absent. Among 300,000 or so clones listed, around 90% were seen once. The sample originates from a study of cytomegalovirus exposure and HLA in healthy donors. Per germline, CDR1 KGHSH and CDR2 LQKENI. Trimming left V 2 bases short and J 4 bases short, with 11 bases between. CDR3 length: 14 amino acids. Study results and limitations: Subsequent analysis revealed that first-cohort TCR clusters tended to co-occur in the 100 to 150 validation repertoires.

The chain links TRBV18 to TRBJ1-2; D perhaps matches TRBD1 (6 bases). Source material: PBMCs. The clonotype comes from a man aged 25-40 years in good health and CMV-seronegative. Written as DNA, the CDR3 is TGTGCCAGCTCACCATCTCAGGGGCCCTATGGCTACACCTTC. It is translated as CASSPSQGPYGYTF.